This TCR beta chain was sequenced during a study of T cells in Graves' hyperthyroidism and ophthalmopathy. The ends were cut back, 4 bases at V and 6 bases at J, with 16 bases in the middle. The CDR3 length is 15 residues. Germline CDR1 and CDR2: SGHNT and YYREEE (reference sequence). Amplification targeted TCR beta CDR3 regions from RNA transcripts. RT-PCR in the first round (using the HTBI primer set) targeted the TCR CDR3. TCRdb reprocessed the multiplex PCR reads via MiXCR and lists one record per CDR3 protein. Of about 690,000 distinct CDR3 sequences listed, 15% to 20% are singletons. This chain joins TRBV5-4 and TRBJ2-2; possible D gene TRBD2, 5 bases. The receptor's source is a man in his fifties or sixties with Graves' hyperthyroidism. Material for sequencing was blood. Written as DNA, the CDR3 is TGTGCCAGCAGCCTAACGGCGGGTAAATCCGGGGAGCTGTTTTTT. Amino acids: CASSLTAGKSGELFF.